This record looks at one TCR beta chain sequence and its context. Its ends do not fully match the called genes, so a read error is possible. This table comes from immunoSEQ multiplex PCR, and its TCRdb copy is limited to in-frame clones, with some not included. The profile covers 200,000 to 250,000 clones, with roughly nine tenths appearing a single time and about 12% taken by the ten largest. The data were taken from a study of blood T cell repertoires in COVID-19. CDR1 and CDR2 (germline): LNHDA, SQIVND (reference sequence). There are 12 residues in the CDR3. Sequenced material: peripheral blood. This TCR was sampled from a young woman who had recovered from COVID-19. The chain couples TRBV19 to TRBJ1-5; no definite D call. The CDR3 sequence is CASSRGNQPQHF. CDR3 coding DNA: TGTGCGAGTAGCCGGGGCAATCAGCCCCAGCATTTT.